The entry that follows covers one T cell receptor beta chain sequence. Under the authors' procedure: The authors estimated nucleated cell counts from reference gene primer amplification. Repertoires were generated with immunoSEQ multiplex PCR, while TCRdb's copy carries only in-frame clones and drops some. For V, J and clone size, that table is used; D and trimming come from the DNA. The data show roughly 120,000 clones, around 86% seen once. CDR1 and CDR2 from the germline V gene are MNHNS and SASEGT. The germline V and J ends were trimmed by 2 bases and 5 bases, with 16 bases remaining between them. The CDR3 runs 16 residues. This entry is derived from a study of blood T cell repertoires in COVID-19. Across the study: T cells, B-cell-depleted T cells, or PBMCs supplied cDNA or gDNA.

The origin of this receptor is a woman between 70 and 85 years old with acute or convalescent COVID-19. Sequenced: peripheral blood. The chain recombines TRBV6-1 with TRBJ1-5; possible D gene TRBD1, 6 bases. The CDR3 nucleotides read TGTGCCAGCAGTGAATGGGTTGGGGAGGGGGATCAGCCCCAGCATTTT. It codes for CASSEWVGEGDQPQHF.